The clone carrying this T cell receptor (beta chain) occurred a few times. The CDR3 has 14 residues. The V and J ends lost 6 bases and 7 bases, in that order; junction bases with no gene match: 9. Germline lookup yields CDR1 MNHEY and CDR2 SVGAGI. Original handling: By means of reference gene primer amplification, nucleated cell counts were estimated. Generated by immunoSEQ multiplex PCR, the TCRdb table keeps only in-frame clones and is missing some. That table furnishes V, J and clone size, whereas the DNA furnished D and trimming. The data contain roughly 170,000 clones, around 80% of them singletons. This record belongs to a study of blood T cell repertoires in COVID-19. Study in general: In each case, the material was cDNA or gDNA derived from T cells, B-cell-depleted T cells, or PBMCs.

The participants were between about 18 and 90 years old and came from about two dozen US areas. Participants' reported clinical history set cohort assignment. The chain recombines TRBV6-5 with TRBJ1-1; 9 bases map to TRBD1. The sequenced material came from PBMCs or T cells enriched from blood (not recorded which). This clonotype originated in a woman between 50 and 59 years old who had recovered from COVID-19. The CDR3 DNA reads as TGTGCCAGCAGAGGACAGGGGACTACTTATGAAGCTTTCTTT. Amino acid sequence: CASRGQGTTYEAFF.